Below, one T cell receptor (beta chain) is given with its context. The data belong to a study of blood T cell repertoires in COVID-19. Study as a whole: The United States, Italy and Spain provided the acute and convalescent COVID-19 samples. The analysed material was cDNA or gDNA that came from T cells, B-cell-depleted T cells, or PBMCs.

In the original workflow: From reference gene primer amplification, estimates of nucleated cell counts were derived. Measured with immunoSEQ multiplex PCR; TCRdb has only the in-frame clones, and not every one. That table furnishes V, J and clone size, whereas the DNA furnished D and trimming. Here the sample spans roughly 200,000 clones, 81% being singletons. The germline V gene has CDR1 MRHNA and CDR2 SNTAGT. This CDR3 contains 12 residues. V lost 4 bases, J lost 2 bases, and 3 bases lay in between. This chain links TRBV6-4 with TRBJ2-1; D is uncertain. This receptor was obtained from a woman aged 80 or over with acute or convalescent COVID-19. The sequenced material came from peripheral blood. The CDR3: CASSGAYNEQFF. CDR3 DNA: TGTGCCAGCAGTGGAGCCTACAATGAGCAGTTCTTC.